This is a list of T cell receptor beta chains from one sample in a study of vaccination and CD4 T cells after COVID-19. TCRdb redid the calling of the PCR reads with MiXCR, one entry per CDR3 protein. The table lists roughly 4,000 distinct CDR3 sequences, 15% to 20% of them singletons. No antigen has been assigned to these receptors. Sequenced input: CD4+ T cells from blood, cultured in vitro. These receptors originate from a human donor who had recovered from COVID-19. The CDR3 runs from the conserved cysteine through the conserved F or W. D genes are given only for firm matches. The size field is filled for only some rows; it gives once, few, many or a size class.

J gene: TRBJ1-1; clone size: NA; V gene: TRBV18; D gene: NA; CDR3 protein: CASSLAEVEAFF; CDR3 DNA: TGTGCCAGCTCACTGGCGGAGGTTGAAGCTTTCTTT
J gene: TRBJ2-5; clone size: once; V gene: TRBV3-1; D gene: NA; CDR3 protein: CASSQGRAGRQETQYF; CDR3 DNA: TGTGCCAGCAGCCAAGGGAGGGCGGGGCGACAAGAGACCCAGTACTTC
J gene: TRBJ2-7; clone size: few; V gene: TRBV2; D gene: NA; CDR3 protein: CASSGLGGLEQYF; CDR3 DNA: TGTGCCAGCAGCGGTCTCGGGGGGCTAGAGCAGTACTTC
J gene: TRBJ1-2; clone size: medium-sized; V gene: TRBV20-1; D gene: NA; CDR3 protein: CSALGVEGRYTF; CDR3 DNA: TGCAGTGCTTTAGGGGTGGAGGGCCGCTACACCTTC
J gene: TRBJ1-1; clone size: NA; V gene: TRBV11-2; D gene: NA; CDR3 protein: CASSLHRDVTEAFF; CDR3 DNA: TGTGCCAGCAGCTTGCACAGGGATGTAACTGAAGCTTTCTTT
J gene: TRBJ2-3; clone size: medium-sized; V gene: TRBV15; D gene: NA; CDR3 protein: CATSPGEGAWNVQYF; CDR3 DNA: TGTGCCACCAGCCCAGGGGAGGGGGCATGGAATGTGCAGTATTTT
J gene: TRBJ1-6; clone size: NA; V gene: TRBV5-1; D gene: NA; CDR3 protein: CASSLGGRGGSPLRF; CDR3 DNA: TGCGCCAGCAGCTTGGGGGGCAGGGGAGGTTCACCCCTCCGCTTT
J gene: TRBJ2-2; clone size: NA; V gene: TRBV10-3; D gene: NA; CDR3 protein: CAIRGTGPNTGELFF; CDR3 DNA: TGTGCCATCAGGGGGACGGGACCGAACACCGGGGAGCTGTTTTTT
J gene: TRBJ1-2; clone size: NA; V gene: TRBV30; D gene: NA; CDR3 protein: CAWSVRNYGGYTF; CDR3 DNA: TGTGCCTGGAGTGTAAGGAACTATGGCGGCTACACCTTC
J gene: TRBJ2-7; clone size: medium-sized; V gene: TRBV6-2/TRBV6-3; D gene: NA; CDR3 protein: CASSAGQILQVQYF; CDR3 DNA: TGTGCCAGCAGTGCGGGACAGATTTTACAGGTGCAGTACTTC
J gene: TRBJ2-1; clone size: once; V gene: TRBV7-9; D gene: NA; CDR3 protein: CACPAVSLLNNEQFF; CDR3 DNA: TGTGCCTGCCCCGCCGTCTCGCTTTTAAACAATGAGCAGTTCTTC
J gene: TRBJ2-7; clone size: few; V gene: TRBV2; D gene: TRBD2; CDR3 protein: CASSDSGVTYEQYF; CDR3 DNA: TGTGCCAGCAGTGATAGCGGGGTCACCTACGAGCAGTACTTC
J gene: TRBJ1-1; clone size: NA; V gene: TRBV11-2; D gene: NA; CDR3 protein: CASSFPGGNTEAFF; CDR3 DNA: TGTGCCAGCAGCTTTCCCGGGGGGAACACTGAAGCTTTCTTT
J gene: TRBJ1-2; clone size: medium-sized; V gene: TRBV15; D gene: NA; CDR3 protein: CATSRTSTGVPGYTF; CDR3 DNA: TGTGCCACCAGCAGAACTTCCACGGGGGTGCCTGGCTACACCTTC
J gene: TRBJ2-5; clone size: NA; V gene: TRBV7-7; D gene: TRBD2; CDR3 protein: CACSLGIRASGRAETQYF; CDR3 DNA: TGTGCTTGCAGCTTAGGTATTAGGGCTAGCGGCCGAGCTGAGACCCAGTACTTC
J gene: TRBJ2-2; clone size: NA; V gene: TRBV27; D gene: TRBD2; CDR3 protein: CASSSTSISGELFF; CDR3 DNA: TGTGCCAGCAGTTCGACTAGCATTAGCGGGGAGCTGTTTTTT
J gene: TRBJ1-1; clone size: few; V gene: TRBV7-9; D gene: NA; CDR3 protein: CASSPQGNTEAFF; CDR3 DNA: TGTGCCAGCAGCCCTCAGGGGAACACTGAAGCTTTCTTT
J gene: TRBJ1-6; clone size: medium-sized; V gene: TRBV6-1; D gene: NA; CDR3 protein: CASSARLAESPLHF; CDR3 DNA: TGTGCCAGCAGTGCCCGATTAGCGGAATCACCCCTCCACTTT
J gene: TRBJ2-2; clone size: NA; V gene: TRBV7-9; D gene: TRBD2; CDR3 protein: CASSTPAGGNTGELFF; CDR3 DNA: TGTGCCAGCAGCACCCCCGCGGGGGGGAACACCGGGGAGCTGTTTTTT
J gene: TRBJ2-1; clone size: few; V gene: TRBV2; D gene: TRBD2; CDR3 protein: CASRAGGSNEQFF; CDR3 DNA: TGTGCCAGCAGAGCGGGGGGGTCAAATGAGCAGTTCTTC
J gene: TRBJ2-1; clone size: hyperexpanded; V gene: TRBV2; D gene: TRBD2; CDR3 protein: CASSPLSGGSLYNEQFF; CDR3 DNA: TGTGCCAGCAGTCCCCTTAGCGGGGGGTCGCTATACAATGAGCAGTTCTTC
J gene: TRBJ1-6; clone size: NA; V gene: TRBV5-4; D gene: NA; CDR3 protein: CASSPGGQAPYNSPLHF; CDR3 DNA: TGTGCCAGCAGCCCGGGAGGACAAGCGCCCTATAATTCACCCCTCCACTTT
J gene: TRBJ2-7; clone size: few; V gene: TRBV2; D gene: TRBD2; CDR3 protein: CASRVLAGEGAEQYF; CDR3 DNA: TGTGCCAGCAGAGTACTAGCGGGGGAGGGTGCCGAGCAGTACTTC
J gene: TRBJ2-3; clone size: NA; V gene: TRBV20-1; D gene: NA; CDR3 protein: CSAREAGAKGNTQYF; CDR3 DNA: TGCAGTGCTAGAGAGGCAGGGGCCAAAGGGAATACGCAGTATTTT
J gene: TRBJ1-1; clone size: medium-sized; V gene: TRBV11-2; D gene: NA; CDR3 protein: CASSLKVQTNTEAFF; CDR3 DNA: TGTGCCAGCAGCTTAAAGGTACAGACGAACACTGAAGCTTTCTTT
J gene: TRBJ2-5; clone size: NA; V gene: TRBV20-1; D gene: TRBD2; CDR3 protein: CSAGSGTSWETQYF; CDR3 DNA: TGCAGTGCTGGTTCTGGGACTAGCTGGGAGACCCAGTACTTC
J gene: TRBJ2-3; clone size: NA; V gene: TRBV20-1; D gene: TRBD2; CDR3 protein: CSARTSGGAGDTQYF; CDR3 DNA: TGCAGTGCTCGGACTAGCGGGGGGGCTGGGGATACGCAGTATTTT
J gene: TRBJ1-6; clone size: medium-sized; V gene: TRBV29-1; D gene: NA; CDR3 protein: CSVGGSNNSPLHF; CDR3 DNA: TGCAGCGTTGGAGGCAGTAATAATTCACCCCTCCACTTT
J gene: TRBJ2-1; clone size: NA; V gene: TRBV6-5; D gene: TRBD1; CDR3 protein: CASSTRPGTGREQFF; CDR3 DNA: TGTGCCAGCAGTACTCGTCCCGGGACAGGGCGGGAGCAGTTCTTC
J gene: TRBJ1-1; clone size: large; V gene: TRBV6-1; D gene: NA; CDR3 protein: CASSSQVNTEAFF; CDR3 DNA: TGTGCCAGCAGCTCACAAGTGAACACTGAAGCTTTCTTT
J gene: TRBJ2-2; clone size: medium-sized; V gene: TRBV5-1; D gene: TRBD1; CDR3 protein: CASSQGQPGELFF; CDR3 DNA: TGCGCCAGCAGCCAGGGACAGCCCGGGGAGCTGTTTTTT
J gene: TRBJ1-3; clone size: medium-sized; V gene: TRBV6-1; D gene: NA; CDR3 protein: CASSGGREGGNTIYF; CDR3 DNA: TGTGCCAGCAGTGGGGGCAGGGAAGGTGGAAACACCATATATTTT
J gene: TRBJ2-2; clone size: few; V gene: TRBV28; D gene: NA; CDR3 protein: CASSLRTGELFF; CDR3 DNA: TGTGCCAGCAGTTTGAGGACCGGGGAGCTGTTTTTT
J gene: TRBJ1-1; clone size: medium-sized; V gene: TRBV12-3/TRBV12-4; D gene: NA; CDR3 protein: CASSRGPTSTEAFF; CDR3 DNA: TGTGCCAGCAGCCGGGGACCGACCTCCACTGAAGCTTTCTTT
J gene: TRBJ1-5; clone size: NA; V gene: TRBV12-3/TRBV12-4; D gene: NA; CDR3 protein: CASSRQPEQPQHF; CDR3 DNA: TGTGCCAGCAGCAGACAACCCGAGCAGCCCCAGCATTTT
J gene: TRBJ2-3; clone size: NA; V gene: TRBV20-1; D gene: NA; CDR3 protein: CSAHPSTDTQYF; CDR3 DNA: TGCAGTGCGCATCCTAGCACAGATACGCAGTATTTT
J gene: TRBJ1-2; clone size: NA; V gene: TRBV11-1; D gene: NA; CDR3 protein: CASSLGAQGGYGYTF; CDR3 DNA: TGTGCCAGCAGCTTAGGGGCCCAGGGCGGCTATGGCTACACCTTC
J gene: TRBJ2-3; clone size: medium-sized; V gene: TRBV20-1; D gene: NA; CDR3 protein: CSARASSAPDTQYF; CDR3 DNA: TGCAGTGCTAGAGCGAGTTCGGCTCCGGATACGCAGTATTTT